Listed below are T cell receptor beta chains from one sample, sequenced in a study of cytotoxic CD8 clonotypes in ibrutinib-treated CLL. This table comes from immunoSEQ multiplex PCR, and its TCRdb copy is limited to in-frame clones, with some not included. The table records about 310,000 clones, more than 65% of them present only once. The sequencing used PBMCs, collected before ibrutinib treatment. These receptors all come from a human donor with chronic lymphocytic leukemia. Both conserved end residues are part of each CDR3. The order of the fields is D gene, clone size, J gene, V gene, CDR3 protein, CDR3 DNA. The D gene is left open where the match is weak. A row's size may be missing; if present it is once, few, many or a size class.

- | - | TRBJ1-1 | TRBV5-1 | CASSWDGDTEAFF | TGCGCCAGCAGTTGGGACGGCGACACTGAAGCTTTCTTT
TRBD2 | - | TRBJ2-7 | TRBV18 | CASSPMASGTTYEQYF | TGTGCCAGCTCACCAATGGCTAGCGGAACGACCTACGAGCAGTACTTC
TRBD2 | - | TRBJ2-3 | TRBV4-3 | CASSHLAGGSDTQYF | TGCGCCAGCAGCCACCTAGCGGGAGGATCAGATACGCAGTATTTT
- | - | TRBJ2-5 | TRBV27 | CASSISPTGTQYF | TGTGCCAGCAGTATATCCCCGACCGGGACCCAGTACTTC
- | - | TRBJ2-3 | TRBV14 | CASSHRGTSTDTQYF | TGTGCCAGCAGCCATCGCGGGACGAGCACAGATACGCAGTATTTT
- | once | TRBJ2-1 | TRBV4-2 | CASSQEFGGLIQDEQFF | TGTGCCAGCAGCCAAGAGTTTGGGGGGCTAATACAGGATGAGCAGTTCTTC
TRBD1 | - | TRBJ2-7 | TRBV5-1 | CASSLRGRRTGSSYEQYF | TGCGCCAGCAGCTTGAGAGGGAGAAGGACAGGGAGCTCCTACGAGCAGTACTTC
- | few | TRBJ2-4 | TRBV9 | CASSVGRIQGAKNIQYF | TGTGCCAGCAGCGTAGGTAGGATTCAGGGAGCCAAAAACATTCAGTACTTC
TRBD2 | - | TRBJ2-1 | TRBV9 | CASSVAGGGNEQFF | TGTGCCAGCAGCGTAGCGGGAGGAGGGAATGAGCAGTTCTTC
- | - | TRBJ2-5 | TRBV9 | CASSSQGPYETQYF | TGTGCCAGCAGCTCCCAAGGGCCGTACGAGACCCAGTACTTC
- | once | TRBJ2-1 | TRBV9 | CASRGNEQFF | TGTGCCAGCAGAGGCAATGAGCAGTTCTTC
TRBD1 | - | TRBJ2-7 | TRBV25-1 | CASSDTGTGVYEQYF | TGTGCCAGCAGTGATACCGGGACAGGGGTCTACGAGCAGTACTTC
- | - | TRBJ2-7 | TRBV9 | CASSVTPRGLYEQYF | TGTGCCAGCAGCGTAACTCCCCGGGGGCTCTACGAGCAGTACTTC
- | once | TRBJ2-7 | TRBV7-8 | CASSLLAASYEQYF | TGTGCCAGCAGCTTACTGGCGGCTTCCTACGAGCAGTACTTC
- | - | TRBJ2-3 | TRBV7-2 | CASTHLFNTDTQYF | TGTGCCAGCACCCACCTATTTAACACAGATACGCAGTATTTT
- | - | TRBJ1-2 | TRBV29-1 | CSVYEGLYYGYTF | TGCAGCGTTTATGAGGGTTTGTACTATGGCTACACCTTC
- | - | TRBJ1-4 | TRBV27 | CASSPSGGGYEKLFF | TGTGCCAGCAGTCCCTCGGGAGGGGGTTATGAAAAACTGTTTTTT
- | once | TRBJ2-7 | TRBV5-1 | CASTPGTGGPSYEQYF | TGCGCCAGCACCCCTGGGACCGGGGGTCCATCCTACGAGCAGTACTTC
- | - | TRBJ1-2 | TRBV2 | CASRTRDGYYGYTF | TGTGCCAGCAGGACAAGGGACGGTTACTATGGCTACACCTTC
TRBD2 | - | TRBJ2-2 | TRBV5-1 | CASSSVSGSRTGELFF | TGCGCCAGCAGCTCAGTTAGCGGGAGTCGGACCGGGGAGCTGTTTTTT
TRBD2 | - | TRBJ2-7 | TRBV28 | CASSSLTSGNYEQYF | TGTGCCAGCAGTTCGTTGACTAGCGGGAACTACGAGCAGTACTTC
- | - | TRBJ1-1 | TRBV28 | CASKWNTEAFF | TGTGCCAGCAAGTGGAACACTGAAGCTTTCTTT
TRBD1 | once | TRBJ2-7 | TRBV7-6 | CASSLIGQGGPYEQYF | TGTGCCAGCAGCCTAATCGGACAGGGGGGACCCTACGAGCAGTACTTC
TRBD1 | - | TRBJ2-7 | TRBV30 | CAWSERQGVRYEQYF | TGTGCCTGGAGTGAGAGACAGGGGGTAAGGTACGAGCAGTACTTC
TRBD1 | - | TRBJ1-2 | TRBV6-1 | CASSRQGYGYTF | TGTGCCAGCAGCCGACAGGGATACGGCTACACCTTC
- | - | TRBJ2-2 | TRBV7-8 | CASSLELEAVTGELFF | TGTGCCAGCAGCTTAGAGTTGGAGGCGGTCACCGGGGAGCTGTTTTTT
- | - | TRBJ1-1 | TRBV29-1 | CSVAEGGVHTEAFF | TGCAGCGTTGCCGAGGGGGGGGTCCACACTGAAGCTTTCTTT
TRBD1 | - | TRBJ1-4 | TRBV5-1 | CASSSRQGTNEKLFF | TGCGCCAGCAGCTCACGACAGGGAACTAATGAAAAACTGTTTTTT
- | - | TRBJ2-7 | TRBV7-6 | CASSPGPTLEQYF | TGTGCCAGCAGCCCGGGCCCGACGTTGGAGCAGTACTTC
- | - | TRBJ2-7 | TRBV4-3 | CASSQVSGRGYEQYF | TGCGCCAGCAGCCAAGTTTCCGGGAGAGGCTACGAGCAGTACTTC
- | - | TRBJ1-2 | TRBV4-2 | CASSQVTPVDGYTF | TGTGCCAGCAGCCAAGTGACGCCGGTCGATGGCTACACCTTC
- | - | TRBJ2-1 | TRBV6-1 | CASSEAPGGYQQFF | TGTGCCAGCAGTGAAGCGCCCGGGGGATATCAGCAGTTCTTC
- | - | TRBJ2-5 | TRBV7-6 | CASSLEGGVGETQYF | TGTGCCAGCAGCTTAGAAGGAGGGGTCGGAGAGACCCAGTACTTC
- | - | TRBJ2-3 | TRBV7-2 | CASSLRMATDTQYF | TGTGCCAGCAGCTTAAGGATGGCGACAGATACGCAGTATTTT
- | - | TRBJ2-4 | TRBV29-1 | CSVLRGQSAKNIQYF | TGCAGCGTTCTCAGGGGCCAGAGCGCCAAAAACATTCAGTACTTC
- | - | TRBJ2-7 | TRBV5-4 | CASSYTGGGLYEQYF | TGTGCCAGCAGCTACACAGGGGGGGGGCTCTACGAGCAGTACTTC
- | - | TRBJ2-1 | TRBV5-1 | CASSLEGLTQSYNEQFF | TGCGCCAGCAGCCTGGAAGGACTGACCCAATCCTACAATGAGCAGTTCTTC
- | - | TRBJ2-3 | TRBV15 | CATSRDYGARTDTQYF | TGTGCCACCAGCAGAGATTATGGGGCTCGCACAGATACGCAGTATTTT
- | - | TRBJ1-2 | TRBV29-1 | CSVVGESNYGYTF | TGCAGCGTTGTTGGGGAATCTAACTATGGCTACACCTTC
TRBD1 | - | TRBJ2-7 | TRBV10-1 | CASGLGTGVFHEQYF | TGCGCCAGCGGCTTAGGGACAGGGGTTTTCCACGAGCAGTACTTC
TRBD2 | - | TRBJ2-5 | TRBV19 | CASSIQGGKETQYF | TGTGCCAGTAGTATCCAGGGAGGGAAAGAGACCCAGTACTTC
TRBD1 | - | TRBJ2-7 | TRBV28 | CASSLGLKGTASSYEQYF | TGTGCCAGCAGTTTAGGGCTAAAGGGGACAGCGAGCTCCTACGAGCAGTACTTC
- | - | TRBJ1-2 | TRBV6-5 | CASSYLDRVGYTF | TGTGCCAGCAGTTACCTGGACCGGGTTGGCTACACCTTC
- | - | TRBJ2-2 | TRBV27 | CASSSRVRTGELFF | TGTGCCAGCAGTTCCAGGGTTCGGACCGGGGAGCTGTTTTTT
TRBD2 | few | TRBJ2-1 | TRBV6-6 | CASSYILAGFDEQFF | TGTGCCAGCAGTTACATACTAGCGGGATTCGATGAGCAGTTCTTC
- | - | TRBJ2-1 | TRBV6-6 | CASSYVGPYNEQFF | TGTGCCAGCAGTTACGTCGGCCCTTACAATGAGCAGTTCTTC
- | - | TRBJ1-2 | TRBV10-3 | CAIRTGSDGYTF | TGTGCCATCAGGACTGGATCGGATGGCTACACCTTC
- | - | TRBJ1-2 | TRBV4-2 | CASSQVQGSGVYGYTF | TGTGCCAGCAGCCAAGTCCAGGGATCGGGGGTATATGGCTACACCTTC
TRBD1 | - | TRBJ2-7 | TRBV4-2 | CASSQPGQSYEQYF | TGTGCCAGCAGCCAGCCGGGACAGAGCTACGAGCAGTACTTC
TRBD1 | - | TRBJ1-4 | TRBV11-2 | CASRETGTGFEKLFF | TGTGCCAGCAGGGAAACCGGGACAGGGTTTGAAAAACTGTTTTTT
- | - | TRBJ2-3 | TRBV6-5 | CASRDRYTDTQYF | TGTGCCAGCAGAGACAGATACACAGATACGCAGTATTTT
- | - | TRBJ1-3 | TRBV21-1 | CASSKDGPTGPVSGNTIYF | TGTGCCAGCAGCAAAGACGGTCCCACAGGGCCCGTCTCCGGAAACACCATATATTTT
- | - | TRBJ1-2 | TRBV27 | CASSHSPRDGYTF | TGTGCCAGCAGTCACTCACCCAGGGATGGCTACACCTTC